This T cell receptor (beta chain) comes out of a study of liver allograft versus peripheral blood T cells. Study details: Recipients' peripheral blood T cell receptor repertoires were compared with those in transplanted livers.

Findings of the study overall: Liver allografts reportedly held T cell receptor repertoires unlike those in peripheral blood.

TCRdb independently ran MiXCR on the reads; one entry per CDR3 protein. The data contain roughly 3,700 distinct CDR3 sequences, around 17% of them singletons. Worth noting for this clonotype: Its matching antigen is unknown.

The V and J ends lost 8 bases and 4 bases respectively, with 12 bases between them. Germline-derived CDR1 and CDR2 are SNHLY and FYNNEI. The CDR3 runs to 13 residues. This receptor was taken from a human patient who had a liver transplant. Some T cells may possibly be graft donor cells. The chain links TRBV2 to TRBJ1-5; D uncertain. The CDR3 bases are TGTGCCAGCGAGCAGGCCGAAAATCAGCCCCAGCATTTT. Its protein product is CASEQAENQPQHF. Full variable domain (remainder filled in from reference TRBV2 and TRBJ1-5): EPEVTQTPSHQVTQMGQEVILRCVPISNHLYFYWYRQILGQKVEFLVSFYNNEISEKSEIFDDQFSVERPDGSNFTLKIRSTKLEDSAMYFCASEQAENQPQHFGDGTRLSIL.